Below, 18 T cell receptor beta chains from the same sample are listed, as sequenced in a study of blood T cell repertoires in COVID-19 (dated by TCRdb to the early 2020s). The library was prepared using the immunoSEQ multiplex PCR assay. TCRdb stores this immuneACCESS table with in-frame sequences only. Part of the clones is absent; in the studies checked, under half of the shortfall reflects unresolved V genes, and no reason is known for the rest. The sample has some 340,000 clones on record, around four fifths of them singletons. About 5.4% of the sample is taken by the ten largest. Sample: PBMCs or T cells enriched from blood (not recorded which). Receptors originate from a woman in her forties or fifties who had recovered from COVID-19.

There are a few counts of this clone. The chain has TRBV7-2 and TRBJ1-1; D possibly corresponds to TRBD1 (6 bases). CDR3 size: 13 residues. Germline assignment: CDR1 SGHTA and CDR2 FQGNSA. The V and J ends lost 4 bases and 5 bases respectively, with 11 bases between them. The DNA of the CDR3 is TGTGCCAGCAGCTGGGGGCAGGGGACTGAAGCTTTCTTT. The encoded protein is CASSWGQGTEAFF.

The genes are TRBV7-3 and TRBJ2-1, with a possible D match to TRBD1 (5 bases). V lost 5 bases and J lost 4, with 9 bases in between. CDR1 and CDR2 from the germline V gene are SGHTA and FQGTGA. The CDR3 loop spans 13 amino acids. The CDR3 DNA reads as TGTGCCAGCAGCCTTGACAGATACAATGAGCAGTTCTTC. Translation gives CASSLDRYNEQFF.

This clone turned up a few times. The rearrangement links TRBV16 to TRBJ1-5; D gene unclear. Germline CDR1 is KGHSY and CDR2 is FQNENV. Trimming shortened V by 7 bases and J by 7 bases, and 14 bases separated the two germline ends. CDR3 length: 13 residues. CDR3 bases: TGTGCCAGCACTCCGATGGAGAAGCAGCCCCAGCATTTT. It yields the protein CASTPMEKQPQHF.

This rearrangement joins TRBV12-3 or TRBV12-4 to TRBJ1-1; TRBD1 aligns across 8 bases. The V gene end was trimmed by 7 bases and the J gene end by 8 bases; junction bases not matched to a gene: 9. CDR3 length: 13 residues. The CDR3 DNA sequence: TGTGCCAGCACCATGACAGGGGAATCAGAAGCTTTCTTT. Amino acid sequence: CASTMTGESEAFF.

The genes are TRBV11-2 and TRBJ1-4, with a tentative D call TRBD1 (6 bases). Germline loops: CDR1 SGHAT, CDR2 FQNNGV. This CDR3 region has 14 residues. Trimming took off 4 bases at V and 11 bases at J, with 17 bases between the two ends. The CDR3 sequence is CASSSSSGTTKLFF. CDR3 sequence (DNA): TGTGCCAGCAGCTCTTCATCCGGGACAACGAAACTGTTTTTT.

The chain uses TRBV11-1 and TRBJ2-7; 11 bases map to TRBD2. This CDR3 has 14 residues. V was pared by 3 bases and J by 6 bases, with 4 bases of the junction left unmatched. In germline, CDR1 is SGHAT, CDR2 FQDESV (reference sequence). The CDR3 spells CASSLGLAAAEQYF. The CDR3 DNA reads TGTGCCAGCAGCTTGGGACTAGCGGCGGCCGAGCAGTACTTC.

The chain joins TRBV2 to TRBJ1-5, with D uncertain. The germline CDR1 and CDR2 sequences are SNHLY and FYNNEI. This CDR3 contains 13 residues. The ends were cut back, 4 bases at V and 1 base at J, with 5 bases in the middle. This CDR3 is CASSVESNQPQHF. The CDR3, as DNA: TGTGCCAGCAGTGTAGAGAGCAATCAGCCCCAGCATTTT. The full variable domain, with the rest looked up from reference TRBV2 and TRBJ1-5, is EPEVTQTPSHQVTQMGQEVILRCVPISNHLYFYWYRQILGQKVEFLVSFYNNEISEKSEIFDDQFSVERPDGSNFTLKIRSTKLEDSAMYFCASSVESNQPQHFGDGTRLSIL.

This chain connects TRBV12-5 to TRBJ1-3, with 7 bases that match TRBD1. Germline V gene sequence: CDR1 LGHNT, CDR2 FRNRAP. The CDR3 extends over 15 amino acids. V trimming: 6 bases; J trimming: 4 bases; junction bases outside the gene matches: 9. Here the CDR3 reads CASGLAGGWGNTIYF. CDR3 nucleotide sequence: TGTGCTAGTGGCCTAGCAGGGGGGTGGGGAAACACCATATATTTT.

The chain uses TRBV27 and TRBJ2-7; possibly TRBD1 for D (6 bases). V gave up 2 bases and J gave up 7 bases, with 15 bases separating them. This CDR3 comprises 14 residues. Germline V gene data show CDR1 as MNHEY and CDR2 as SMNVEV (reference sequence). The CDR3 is CASSLQGIGFEQYF. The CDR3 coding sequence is TGTGCCAGCAGTTTACAGGGGATCGGGTTTGAGCAGTACTTC.

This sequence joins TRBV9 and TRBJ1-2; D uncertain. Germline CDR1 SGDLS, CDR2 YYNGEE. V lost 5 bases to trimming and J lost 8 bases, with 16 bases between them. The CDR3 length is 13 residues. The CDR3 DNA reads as TGTGCCAGCAGTGACACGGGAGTCAGAGGCTACACCTTC. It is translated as CASSDTGVRGYTF. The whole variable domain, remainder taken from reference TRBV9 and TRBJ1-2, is DSGVTQTPKHLITATGQRVTLRCSPRSGDLSVYWYQQSLDQGLQFLIQYYNGEERAKGNILERFSAQQFPDLHSELNLSSLELGDSALYFCASSDTGVRGYTFGSGTRLTVV.

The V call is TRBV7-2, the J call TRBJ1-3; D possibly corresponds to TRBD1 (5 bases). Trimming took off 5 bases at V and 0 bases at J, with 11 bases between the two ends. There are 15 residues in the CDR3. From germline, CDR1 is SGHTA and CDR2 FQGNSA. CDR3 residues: CASSPDIASGNTIYF. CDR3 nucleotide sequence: TGTGCCAGCAGCCCGGACATCGCCTCTGGAAACACCATATATTTT.

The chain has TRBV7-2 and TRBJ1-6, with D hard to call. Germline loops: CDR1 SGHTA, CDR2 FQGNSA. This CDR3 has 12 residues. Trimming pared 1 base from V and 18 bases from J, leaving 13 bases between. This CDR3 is CASSLGFGGPHF. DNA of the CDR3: TGTGCCAGCAGCTTAGGGTTCGGAGGGCCCCACTTT. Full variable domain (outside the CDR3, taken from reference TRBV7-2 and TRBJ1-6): GAGVSQSPSNKVTEKGKDVELRCDPISGHTALYWYRQSLGQGLEFLIYFQGNSAPDKSGLPSDRFSAERTGGSVSTLTIQRTQQEDSAVYLCASSLGFGGPHFGNGTRLTVT.

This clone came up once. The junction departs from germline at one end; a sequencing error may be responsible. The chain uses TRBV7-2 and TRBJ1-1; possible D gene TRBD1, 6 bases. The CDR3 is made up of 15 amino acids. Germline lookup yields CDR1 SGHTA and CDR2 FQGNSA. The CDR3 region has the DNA TGTGCCAGCAGCTTAAGGGCCAACAGGGCCGAGGTCCCCTTTTTT. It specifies CASSLRANRAEVPFF.

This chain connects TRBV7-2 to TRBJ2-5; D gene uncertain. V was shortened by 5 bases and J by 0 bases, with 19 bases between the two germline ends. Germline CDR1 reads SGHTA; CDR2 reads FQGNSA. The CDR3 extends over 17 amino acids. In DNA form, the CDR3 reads TGTGCCAGCAGCCCCAGAGGAGCCTCCTACTACCAAGAGACCCAGTACTTC. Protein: CASSPRGASYYQETQYF.

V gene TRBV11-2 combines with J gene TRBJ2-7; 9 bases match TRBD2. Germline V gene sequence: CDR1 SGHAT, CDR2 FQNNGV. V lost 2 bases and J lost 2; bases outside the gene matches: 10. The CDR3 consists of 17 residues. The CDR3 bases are TGTGCCAGCAGCTTAACCCGAATAGCGGGGGACACCTACGAGCAGTACTTC. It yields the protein CASSLTRIAGDTYEQYF.

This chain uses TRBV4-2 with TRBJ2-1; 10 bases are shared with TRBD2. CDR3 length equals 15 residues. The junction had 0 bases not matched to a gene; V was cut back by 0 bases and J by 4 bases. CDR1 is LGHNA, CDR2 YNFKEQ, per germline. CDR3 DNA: TGTGCCAGCAGCCAAGAAGCGGGAGGGTACAATGAGCAGTTCTTC. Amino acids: CASSQEAGGYNEQFF.

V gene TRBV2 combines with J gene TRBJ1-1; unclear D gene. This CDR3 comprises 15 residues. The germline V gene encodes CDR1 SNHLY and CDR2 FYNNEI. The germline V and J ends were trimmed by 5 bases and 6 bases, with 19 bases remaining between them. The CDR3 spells CASSLSESSSAEAFF. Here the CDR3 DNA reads TGTGCCAGCAGTCTATCCGAAAGTTCCTCGGCTGAAGCTTTCTTT.

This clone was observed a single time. CDR3 nucleotide sequence: TGTGCCAGTAGTGAGTACAGCTATGGCTACACCTTC. This encodes CASSEYSYGYTF. This rearrangement joins TRBV19 to TRBJ1-2, with no clear D. V was shortened by 5 bases and J by 4 bases, with 8 bases between the two germline ends. Germline loops: CDR1 LNHDA, CDR2 SQIVND (reference sequence). This CDR3 is 12 amino acids long.